This TCR beta chain emerged from a study of CD8+ T cells in alopecia areata. RNA was extracted and reverse transcribed into cDNA as the sequencing template. This table comes from immunoSEQ multiplex PCR, and its TCRdb copy is limited to in-frame clones, with some not included. There are about 150,000 clones in the sample; around half occur only once, and 15% to 20% lies in the top ten. Treatment specified: oral pan-JAK inhibitor, 5-10 mg twice daily. This CDR3 contains 13 residues. Deletions cut 0 bases from V and 8 bases from J, with 9 bases between. Germline V CDR1 and CDR2: SGHNT, YYREEE (reference sequence).

The receptor's source is a human donor with alopecia areata. The sequencing here drew on CD8+ T cells sorted from blood, taken at week 4, from a patient treated with tofacitinib. The gene calls are TRBV5-4 and TRBJ2-1; D not certain. In DNA form, the CDR3 reads TGTGCCAGCAGCTTGGACTCCTCCTATGAGCAGTTCTTC. Translation: CASSLDSSYEQFF.